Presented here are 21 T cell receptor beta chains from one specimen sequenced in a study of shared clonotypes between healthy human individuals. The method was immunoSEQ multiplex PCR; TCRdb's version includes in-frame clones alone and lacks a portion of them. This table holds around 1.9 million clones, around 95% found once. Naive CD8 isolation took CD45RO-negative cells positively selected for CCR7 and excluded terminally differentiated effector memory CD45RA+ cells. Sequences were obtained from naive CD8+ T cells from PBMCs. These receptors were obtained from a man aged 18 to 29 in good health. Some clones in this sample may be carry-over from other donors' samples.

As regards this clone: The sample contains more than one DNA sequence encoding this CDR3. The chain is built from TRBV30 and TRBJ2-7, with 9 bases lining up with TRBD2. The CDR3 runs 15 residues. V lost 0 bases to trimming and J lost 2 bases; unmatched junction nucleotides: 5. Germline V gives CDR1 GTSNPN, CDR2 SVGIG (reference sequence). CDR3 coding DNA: TGTGCCTGGAGTGTCTTGGCGGGAGGGGCCTACGAGCAGTACTTC. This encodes CAWSVLAGGAYEQYF.

The CDR3 is CASSNRQGLIQETQYF. CDR3 sequence (DNA): TGTGCCAGCAGCAACAGACAGGGGCTAATCCAAGAGACCCAGTACTTC. The V gene is TRBV7-9, the J gene TRBJ2-5; 8 bases line up with TRBD1. In germline, CDR1 is SEHNR, CDR2 FQNEAQ (reference sequence). V was pared by 5 bases and J by 1 base, with 9 bases of the junction left unmatched. The CDR3 runs 16 residues.

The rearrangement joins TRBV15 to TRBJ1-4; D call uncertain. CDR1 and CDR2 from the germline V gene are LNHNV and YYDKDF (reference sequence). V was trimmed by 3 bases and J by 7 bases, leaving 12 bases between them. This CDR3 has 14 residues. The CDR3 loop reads CATSSAPLGEKLFF. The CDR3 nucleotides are TGTGCCACCAGCAGCGCCCCTCTCGGTGAAAAACTGTTTTTT. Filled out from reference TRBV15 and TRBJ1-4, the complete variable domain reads DAMVIQNPRYQVTQFGKPVTLSCSQTLNHNVMYWYQQKSSQAPKLLFHYYDKDFNNEADTPDNFQSRRPNTSFCFLDIRSPGLGDTAMYLCATSSAPLGEKLFFGSGTQLSVL.

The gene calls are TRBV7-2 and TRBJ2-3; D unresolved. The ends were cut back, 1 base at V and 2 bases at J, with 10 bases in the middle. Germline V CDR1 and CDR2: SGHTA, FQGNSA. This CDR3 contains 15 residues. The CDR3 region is CASSLGSRFTDTQYF. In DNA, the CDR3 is TGTGCCAGCAGCTTAGGCAGCCGATTCACAGATACGCAGTATTTT.

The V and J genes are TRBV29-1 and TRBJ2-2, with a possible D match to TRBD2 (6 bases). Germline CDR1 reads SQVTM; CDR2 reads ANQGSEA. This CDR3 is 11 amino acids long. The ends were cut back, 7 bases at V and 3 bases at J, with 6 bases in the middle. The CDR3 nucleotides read TGCAGCGGACTAGACACCGGGGAGCTGTTTTTT. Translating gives CSGLDTGELFF.

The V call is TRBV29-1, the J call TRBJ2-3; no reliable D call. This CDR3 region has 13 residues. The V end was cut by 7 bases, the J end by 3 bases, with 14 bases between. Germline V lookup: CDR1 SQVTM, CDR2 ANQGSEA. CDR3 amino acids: CSASPRLTDTQYF. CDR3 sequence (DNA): TGCAGCGCCTCTCCCCGGCTGACAGATACGCAGTATTTT.

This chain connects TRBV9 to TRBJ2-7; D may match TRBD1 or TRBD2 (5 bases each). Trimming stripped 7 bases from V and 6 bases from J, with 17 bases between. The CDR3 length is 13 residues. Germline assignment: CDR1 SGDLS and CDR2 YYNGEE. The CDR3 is CASSLGDRLEQYF. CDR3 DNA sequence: TGTGCCAGCTCGTTGGGGGACCGCCTCGAGCAGTACTTC. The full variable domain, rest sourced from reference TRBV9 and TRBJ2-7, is DSGVTQTPKHLITATGQRVTLRCSPRSGDLSVYWYQQSLDQGLQFLIQYYNGEERAKGNILERFSAQQFPDLHSELNLSSLELGDSALYFCASSLGDRLEQYFGPGTRLTVT.

CDR3 DNA sequence: TGTGCCAGCAGTTCGAGTCCGGGGGCCAAAAACATTCAGTACTTC. Amino acid sequence: CASSSSPGAKNIQYF. This sequence joins TRBV6-5 and TRBJ2-4; TRBD2 is a possible D gene (5 bases). The CDR3 has 15 amino acids. Trimming cost V 4 bases and J 1 base, with 11 bases left between them. CDR1 and CDR2 from the germline V gene are MNHEY and SVGAGI.

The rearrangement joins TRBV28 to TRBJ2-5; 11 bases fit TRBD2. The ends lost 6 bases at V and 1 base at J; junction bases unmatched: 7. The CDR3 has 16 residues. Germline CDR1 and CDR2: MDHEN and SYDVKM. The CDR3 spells CASSPPGLAVQETQYF. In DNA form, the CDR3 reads TGTGCCAGCAGCCCCCCGGGACTAGCGGTCCAAGAGACCCAGTACTTC. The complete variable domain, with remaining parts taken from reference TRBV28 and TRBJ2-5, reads DVKVTQSSRYLVKRTGEKVFLECVQDMDHENMFWYRQDPGLGLRLIYFSYDVKMKEKGDIPEGYSVSREKKERFSLILESASTNQTSMYLCASSPPGLAVQETQYFGPGTRLLVL.

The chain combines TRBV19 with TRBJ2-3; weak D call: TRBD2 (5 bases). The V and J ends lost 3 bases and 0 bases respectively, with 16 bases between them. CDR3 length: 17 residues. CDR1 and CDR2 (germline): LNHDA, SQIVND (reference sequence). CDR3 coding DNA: TGTGCCAGTAGTATTTTACGGACTGACCCTAGCACAGATACGCAGTATTTT. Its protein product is CASSILRTDPSTDTQYF.

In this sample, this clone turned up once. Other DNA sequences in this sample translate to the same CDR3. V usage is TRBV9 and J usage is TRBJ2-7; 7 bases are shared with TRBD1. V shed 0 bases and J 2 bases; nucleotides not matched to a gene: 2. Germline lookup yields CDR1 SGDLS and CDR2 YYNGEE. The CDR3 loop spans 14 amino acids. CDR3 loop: CASSVGTGTYEQYF. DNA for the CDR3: TGTGCCAGCAGCGTAGGGACAGGTACCTACGAGCAGTACTTC.

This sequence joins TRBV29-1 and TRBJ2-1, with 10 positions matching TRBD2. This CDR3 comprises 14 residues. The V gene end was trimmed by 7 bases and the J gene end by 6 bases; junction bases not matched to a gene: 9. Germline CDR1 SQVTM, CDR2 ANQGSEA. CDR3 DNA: TGCAGCGCCCTTTTTGAGCGGGAGGGCAATGAGCAGTTCTTC. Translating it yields CSALFEREGNEQFF.

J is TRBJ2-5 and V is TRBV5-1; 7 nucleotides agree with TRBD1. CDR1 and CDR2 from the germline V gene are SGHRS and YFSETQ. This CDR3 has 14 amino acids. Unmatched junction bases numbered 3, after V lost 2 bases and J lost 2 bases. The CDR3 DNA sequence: TGCGCCAGCAGCTTACCGGGACAGCAAGAGACCCAGTACTTC. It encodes CASSLPGQQETQYF.

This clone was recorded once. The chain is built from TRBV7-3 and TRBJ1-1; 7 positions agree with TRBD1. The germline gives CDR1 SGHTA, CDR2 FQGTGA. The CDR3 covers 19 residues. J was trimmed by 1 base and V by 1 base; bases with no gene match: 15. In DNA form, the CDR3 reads TGTGCCAGCAGCTTAAATAAGGGGCCCTGGGACAGCCCGAACACTGAAGCTTTCTTT. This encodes CASSLNKGPWDSPNTEAFF. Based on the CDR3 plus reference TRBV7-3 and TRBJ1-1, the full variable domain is GAGVSQTPSNKVTEKGKYVELRCDPISGHTALYWYRQSLGQGPEFLIYFQGTGAADDSGLPNDRFFAVRPEGSVSTLKIQRTERGDSAVYLCASSLNKGPWDSPNTEAFFGQGTRLTVV.

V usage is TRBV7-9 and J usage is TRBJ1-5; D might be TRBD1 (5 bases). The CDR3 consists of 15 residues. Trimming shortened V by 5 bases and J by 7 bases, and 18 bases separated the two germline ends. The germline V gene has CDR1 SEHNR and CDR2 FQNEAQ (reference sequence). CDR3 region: CASSNSFGGKQPQHF. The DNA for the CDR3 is TGTGCCAGCAGCAACAGCTTCGGGGGTAAGCAGCCCCAGCATTTT.

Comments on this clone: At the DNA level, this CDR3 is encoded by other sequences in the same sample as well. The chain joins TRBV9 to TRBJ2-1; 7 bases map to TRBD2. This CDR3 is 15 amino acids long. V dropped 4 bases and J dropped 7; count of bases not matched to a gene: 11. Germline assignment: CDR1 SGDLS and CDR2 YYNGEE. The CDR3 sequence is CASSPPGGSLNEQFF. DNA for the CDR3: TGTGCCAGCAGCCCCCCCGGCGGGAGTCTGAATGAGCAGTTCTTC.

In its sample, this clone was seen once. CDR3 region: CASSSIPRDWRTDTQYF. The CDR3 DNA reads as TGCGCCAGCAGCTCGATACCCCGGGACTGGCGCACAGATACGCAGTATTTT. This chain uses TRBV5-1 with TRBJ2-3; D is perhaps TRBD2 (6 bases). This CDR3 has 17 amino acids. Trimming removed 3 bases at V and 1 base at J, with 18 bases between. Germline CDR1 is SGHRS and CDR2 is YFSETQ.

The CDR3 here is CASSLSGLAEQYF. The CDR3 DNA reads as TGTGCCAGCAGCTTGAGCGGACTAGCGGAGCAGTACTTC. The chain links TRBV5-5 to TRBJ2-7, with 9 bases matching TRBD2. Germline trimming cut 1 base from V and 7 bases from J; bases unmatched to any gene: 3. This CDR3 has 13 amino acids. Germline loops: CDR1 SGHKS, CDR2 YYEKEE (reference sequence).

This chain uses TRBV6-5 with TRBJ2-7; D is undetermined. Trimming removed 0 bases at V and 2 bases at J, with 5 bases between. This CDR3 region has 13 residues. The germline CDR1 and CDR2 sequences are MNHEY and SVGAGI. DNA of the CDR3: TGTGCCAGCAGTTACTCTACCCCCTACGAGCAGTACTTC. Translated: CASSYSTPYEQYF.

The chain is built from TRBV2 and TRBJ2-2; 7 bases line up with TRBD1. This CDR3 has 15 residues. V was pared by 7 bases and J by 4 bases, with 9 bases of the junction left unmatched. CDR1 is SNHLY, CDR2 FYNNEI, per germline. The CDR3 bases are TGTGCCAGCAACGACAGGGAATTAGGCACCGGGGAGCTGTTTTTT. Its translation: CASNDRELGTGELFF.

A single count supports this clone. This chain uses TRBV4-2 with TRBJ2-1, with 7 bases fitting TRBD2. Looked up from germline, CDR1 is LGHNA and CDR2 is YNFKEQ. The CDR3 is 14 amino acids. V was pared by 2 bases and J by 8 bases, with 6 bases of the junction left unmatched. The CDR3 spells CASSQRGGSDEQFF. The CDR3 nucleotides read TGTGCCAGCAGCCAACGGGGCGGGAGTGATGAGCAGTTCTTC.